This section outlines one TCR beta chain sequence together with its context. These data are taken from a study of blood T cells in healthy people across ages. The use of a sample-barcoded 5' primer and a J-beta primer mix characterized a second PCR of about 7 to 12 cycles. Using its own MiXCR run on the 5' RACE reads, TCRdb lists one record per CDR3 protein. This repertoire shows over 1.5 million distinct CDR3 sequences, around half found once; its top ten account for approximately 2%. This CDR3 has 16 residues. From germline, CDR1 is LGHNA and CDR2 YSLEER. Trimming left V 0 bases short and J 5 bases short, with 11 bases between.

The sample taken for sequencing was blood. The clonotype originates from a woman in her 40s in good health. V gene TRBV4-3 combines with J gene TRBJ1-6, with D tentatively TRBD1 (6 bases). Written as DNA, the CDR3 is TGCGCCAGCAGCCAAGATAGACAGGATAATAATTCACCCCTCCACTTT. Amino acid sequence: CASSQDRQDNNSPLHF.